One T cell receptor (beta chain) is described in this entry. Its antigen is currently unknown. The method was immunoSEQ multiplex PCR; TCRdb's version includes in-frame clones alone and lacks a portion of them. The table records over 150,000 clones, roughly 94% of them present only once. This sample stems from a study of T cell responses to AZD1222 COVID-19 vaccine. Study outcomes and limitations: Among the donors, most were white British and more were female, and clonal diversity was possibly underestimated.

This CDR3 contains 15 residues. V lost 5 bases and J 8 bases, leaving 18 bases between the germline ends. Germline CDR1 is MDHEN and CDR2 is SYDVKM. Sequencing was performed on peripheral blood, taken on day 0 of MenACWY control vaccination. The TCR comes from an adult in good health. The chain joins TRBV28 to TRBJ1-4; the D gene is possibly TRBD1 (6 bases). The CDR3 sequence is CASSPLGGLGEKLFF. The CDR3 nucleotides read TGTGCCAGCAGTCCCCTTGGGGGGCTCGGCGAAAAACTGTTTTTT.